The 32 T cell receptor beta chains given below trace back to one sample, sequenced in a study of blood T cell repertoires in COVID-19 (TCRdb year 2020). The library relied on the immunoSEQ multiplex PCR assay. The clones in this table, taken by TCRdb from immuneACCESS, are in-frame only. Not every clone is retained; where verified, under half of the shortfall comes from an unresolved V gene, and the cause of the rest is unknown. The sample contains under 200,000 clones, roughly nine tenths of them found a single time. Together, the top ten hold approximately 21% of the sample. Material for sequencing was peripheral blood. These receptors were collected from a man between 60 and 75 years old with active or convalescent COVID-19.

The chain joins TRBV4-1 to TRBJ2-5; 11 nucleotides agree with TRBD2. This CDR3 comprises 16 residues. Germline CDR1 is MGHRA and CDR2 is YSYEKL. Trimming took 1 base from V and 6 from J; bases not matched to a gene: 7. CDR3 DNA: TGCGCCAGCAGCCAAGTCGTTGCTAGCGGGGGGAAGACCCAGTACTTC. The encoded protein is CASSQVVASGGKTQYF.

This chain joins TRBV20-1 and TRBJ2-5, with a possible D match to TRBD1 (5 bases). The germline gives CDR1 DFQATT, CDR2 SNEGSKA (reference sequence). The length of the CDR3 is 13 residues. Trimming pared 3 bases from V and 2 bases from J, leaving 10 bases between. CDR3 in amino acids: CSASSTAQETQYF. CDR3 nucleotides: TGCAGTGCTAGTTCGACAGCTCAAGAGACCCAGTACTTC.

The genes are TRBV19 and TRBJ1-2; D ambiguous. The CDR3 extends over 14 amino acids. Trimming took 1 base from V and 8 from J, leaving 14 bases between them. CDR1 and CDR2 from the germline V gene are LNHDA and SQIVND (reference sequence). The CDR3 DNA reads as TGTGCCAGTAGTATAGGACGGGGAAGAGGGGGCTACACCTTC. It codes for CASSIGRGRGGYTF.

The CDR3 region is CASSDHSQGGYGYTF. The CDR3 coding sequence is TGTGCCAGCAGTGACCACTCACAGGGCGGCTATGGCTACACCTTC. V usage is TRBV6-4 and J usage is TRBJ1-2; possible D gene TRBD1, 6 bases. This CDR3 is built from 15 residues. The germline CDR1 and CDR2 sequences are MRHNA and SNTAGT. Deletions cut 2 bases from V and 4 bases from J, with 14 bases between.

The rearrangement uses TRBV25-1 and TRBJ1-5; the D is unclear. The CDR3 sequence is 14 residues long. V dropped 2 bases and J dropped 1 base, with 6 bases sitting between them. Looked up from germline, CDR1 is MGHDK and CDR2 is SYGVNS. The CDR3 reads CASSEPLSNQPQHF. The CDR3 DNA is TGTGCCAGCAGTGAACCCCTCAGCAATCAGCCCCAGCATTTT.

The rearrangement joins TRBV11-2 to TRBJ2-7, with TRBD2 as a possible D gene (5 bases). The CDR3 has 14 residues. CDR1 SGHAT and CDR2 FQNNGV come from the germline V gene. V was pared by 6 bases and J by 1 base, with 13 bases between. The CDR3, as DNA: TGTGCCAGCAGTCACGGTGGGAGTTCCTACGAGCAGTACTTC. As protein: CASSHGGSSYEQYF. Full variable domain (missing parts from reference TRBV11-2 and TRBJ2-7): EAGVAQSPRYKIIEKRQSVAFWCNPISGHATLYWYQQILGQGPKLLIQFQNNGVVDDSQLPKDRFSAERLKGVDSTLKIQPAKLEDSAVYLCASSHGGSSYEQYFGPGTRLTVT.

The V and J genes are TRBV3-1 (or the pseudogene TRBV3-2) and TRBJ1-1; D unresolved. CDR1 is LGHDT, CDR2 YNNKEL, per germline (reference sequence). V was shortened by 2 bases and J by 0 bases, with 13 bases between the two germline ends. This CDR3 has 16 residues. Written as DNA, the CDR3 is TGTGCCAGCAGCCAATCTTTGTGGCTCATGAACACTGAAGCTTTCTTT. It codes for CASSQSLWLMNTEAFF.

Only one count was recorded for this clone. The chain uses TRBV25-1 and TRBJ1-3; D call uncertain. From germline, CDR1 is MGHDK and CDR2 SYGVNS. The V and J ends lost 3 bases and 4 bases respectively, with 7 bases between them. The CDR3 extends over 13 amino acids. The CDR3 DNA reads TGTGCCAGCAGTGATCTGGGCGGAAACACCATATATTTT. The encoded protein is CASSDLGGNTIYF.

The chain employs TRBV20-1 and TRBJ1-2; 7 positions match TRBD1. The CDR3 loop spans 11 amino acids. The J segment lost 5 bases and the V segment lost 4 bases, leaving 1 base of the junction unmatched. The germline V gene encodes CDR1 DFQATT and CDR2 SNEGSKA (reference sequence). The DNA of the CDR3 is TGCAGTGCTACAGGGGGGTATGGCTACACCTTC. Its translation is CSATGGYGYTF.

This clone was seen just once. The rearrangement joins TRBV19 to TRBJ1-5; D gene uncertain. CDR3 length equals 15 residues. Trimming left V 10 bases short and J 3 bases short, with 19 bases between. From germline, CDR1 is LNHDA and CDR2 SQIVND (reference sequence). The CDR3 nucleotides are TGTGCCACCTCCCGTGGAGGGTTGATCAATCAGCCCCAGCATTTT. Translating it yields CATSRGGLINQPQHF. The full variable domain, with the rest looked up from reference TRBV19 and TRBJ1-5, is DGGITQSPKYLFRKEGQNVTLSCEQNLNHDAMYWYRQDPGQGLRLIYYSQIVNDFQKGDIAEGYSVSREKKESFPLTVTSAQKNPTAFYLCATSRGGLINQPQHFGDGTRLSIL.

The chain recombines TRBV2 with TRBJ2-1; 12 nucleotides match TRBD2. CDR1 SNHLY and CDR2 FYNNEI come from the germline V gene. CDR3 size: 15 residues. Unmatched junction bases numbered 10, after V lost 8 bases and J lost 8 bases. CDR3 protein: CASQQSSGGGHEQFF. The CDR3 bases are TGTGCCAGCCAACAATCTAGCGGGGGGGGACATGAGCAGTTCTTC. The whole variable domain, filled in from reference TRBV2 and TRBJ2-1, reads EPEVTQTPSHQVTQMGQEVILRCVPISNHLYFYWYRQILGQKVEFLVSFYNNEISEKSEIFDDQFSVERPDGSNFTLKIRSTKLEDSAMYFCASQQSSGGGHEQFFGPGTRLTVL.

The J gene is TRBJ2-6, the V gene TRBV5-1; perhaps TRBD1 as D (6 bases). Trimming removed 2 bases from V and 2 bases from J, with 8 bases in between. The V gene's germline CDR1 is SGHRS and CDR2 YFSETQ. The CDR3 is 15 residues long. CDR3 nucleotide sequence: TGCGCCAGCAGCTTACAGGGAACTGGGGCCAACGTCCTGACTTTC. Translation: CASSLQGTGANVLTF. Variable domain in full (rest from reference TRBV5-1 and TRBJ2-6): KAGVTQTPRYLIKTRGQQVTLSCSPISGHRSVSWYQQTPGQGLQFLFEYFSETQRNKGNFPGRFSGRQFSNSRSEMNVSTLELGDSALYLCASSLQGTGANVLTFGAGSRLTVL.

This CDR3 reads CASSQAVIQETQYF. The CDR3 DNA follows: TGCGCCAGCAGCCAAGCGGTTATCCAAGAGACCCAGTACTTC. This chain links TRBV4-1 with TRBJ2-5; D is unresolved. Between the trimmed V and J ends, which lost 1 base and 1 base, there was a span of 7 bases. Germline V gene sequence: CDR1 MGHRA, CDR2 YSYEKL. The CDR3 sequence is 14 residues long.

The chain employs TRBV2 and TRBJ2-6, with D perhaps TRBD1 (5 bases). Germline loops: CDR1 SNHLY, CDR2 FYNNEI. V lost 8 bases to trimming and J lost 2 bases, with 13 bases between them. The CDR3 is 15 amino acids. The CDR3 here is CASGLRGAGANVLTF. The CDR3 DNA is TGTGCCAGCGGTTTAAGGGGTGCTGGGGCCAACGTCCTGACTTTC.

The chain combines TRBV12-3 or TRBV12-4 with TRBJ1-2; no clear D gene. The V end was cut by 5 bases, the J end by 6 bases, with 13 bases between. This CDR3 is 13 amino acids long. The CDR3 spells CASSQHSLDGYTF. In DNA form, the CDR3 reads TGTGCCAGCAGTCAACATTCCCTCGATGGCTACACCTTC.

A single count supports this clone. This chain links TRBV19 with TRBJ2-6; TRBD2 is a possible D gene (5 bases). V lost 1 base, J lost 4 bases, and 20 bases lay in between. The V gene's germline CDR1 is LNHDA and CDR2 SQIVND (reference sequence). There are 19 residues in the CDR3. The CDR3 sequence is CASSIVGTGLAPGANVLTF. As DNA, the CDR3 is TGTGCCAGTAGTATAGTCGGCACCGGACTGGCCCCCGGGGCCAACGTCCTGACTTTC.

The genes are TRBV3-1 (or the pseudogene TRBV3-2) and TRBJ1-5; D might be TRBD1 (5 bases). This CDR3 is 16 amino acids long. Germline CDR1 LGHDT, CDR2 YNNKEL (reference sequence). Trimming stripped 3 bases from V and 4 bases from J, with 16 bases between. In DNA, the CDR3 is TGTGCCAGCAGCCAGGGGATACCGACAGCAAATCAGCCCCAGCATTTT. Translation: CASSQGIPTANQPQHF.

The V call is TRBV9, the J call TRBJ1-2; 7 positions match TRBD1. Germline V lookup: CDR1 SGDLS, CDR2 YYNGEE. CDR3 length: 14 residues. With 4 bases clipped from V and 3 bases from J, the junction kept 6 bases outside the gene matches. CDR3 protein: CASSRGQGHYGYTF. The DNA of the CDR3 is TGTGCCAGCAGCAGGGGGCAGGGGCACTATGGCTACACCTTC.

The J gene is TRBJ1-1, the V gene TRBV5-1, with TRBD1 as a possible D gene (6 bases). V shed 0 bases and J shed 5 bases, with 11 bases lying between them. Germline V lookup: CDR1 SGHRS, CDR2 YFSETQ. CDR3 length: 14 residues. The CDR3 loop is CASSLGEGTTEAFF. The CDR3, as DNA: TGCGCCAGCAGCTTGGGAGAGGGGACAACTGAAGCTTTCTTT. Combining the CDR3 with reference TRBV5-1 and TRBJ1-1 gives the whole variable domain KAGVTQTPRYLIKTRGQQVTLSCSPISGHRSVSWYQQTPGQGLQFLFEYFSETQRNKGNFPGRFSGRQFSNSRSEMNVSTLELGDSALYLCASSLGEGTTEAFFGQGTRLTVV.

The rearrangement joins TRBV10-3 to TRBJ2-1; 7 bases agree with TRBD1. Trimming took 5 bases from V and 6 from J; bases not matched to a gene: 7. Germline V CDR1 and CDR2: ENHRY, SYGVKD. This CDR3 has 14 residues. CDR3 protein: CAISLGQAGNEQFF. CDR3 nucleotide sequence: TGTGCCATCAGTCTAGGACAGGCCGGCAATGAGCAGTTCTTC.

The chain joins TRBV5-1 to TRBJ2-3, with 11 bases aligning to TRBD2. Germline V gives CDR1 SGHRS, CDR2 YFSETQ. V lost 4 bases, J lost 4 bases, and 8 bases stayed unmatched. The CDR3 is 16 amino acids. In nucleotides, the CDR3 is TGCGCCAGCAGCGCTACTACTAGCGGGGGTCCAGATACGCAGTATTTT. It codes for CASSATTSGGPDTQYF.

This chain connects TRBV3-1 (or the pseudogene TRBV3-2) to TRBJ1-1, with TRBD1 matching 12 bases. The CDR3 has 18 residues. With 4 bases clipped from V and 5 bases from J, the junction kept 14 bases outside the gene matches. CDR1 and CDR2 from the germline V gene are LGHDT and YNNKEL (reference sequence). The CDR3 region has the DNA TGTGCCAGCAGCCGAAAGATCCCGGGACAGGGGGCGCGGACTGAAGCTTTCTTT. Translated, it gives CASSRKIPGQGARTEAFF.

V gene TRBV19 combines with J gene TRBJ1-5; 10 bases map to TRBD1. The trim removed 5 bases at V and 4 bases at J, leaving 5 bases unmatched. This CDR3 comprises 15 residues. Per the germline V gene, CDR1 is LNHDA and CDR2 is SQIVND (reference sequence). DNA for the CDR3: TGTGCCAGTAGTGTACCGGGACAGGGGAATCAGCCCCAGCATTTT. Translating gives CASSVPGQGNQPQHF. The full variable domain, completed using reference TRBV19 and TRBJ1-5, is DGGITQSPKYLFRKEGQNVTLSCEQNLNHDAMYWYRQDPGQGLRLIYYSQIVNDFQKGDIAEGYSVSREKKESFPLTVTSAQKNPTAFYLCASSVPGQGNQPQHFGDGTRLSIL.

The V call is TRBV7-2, the J call TRBJ2-7; 10 bases are a match to TRBD2. The CDR3 runs 17 residues. V dropped 5 bases and J dropped 2; count of bases not matched to a gene: 12. Germline V gene lookup returns CDR1 SGHTA and CDR2 FQGNSA. The CDR3 coding sequence is TGTGCCAGCAGCCGCCGGGTAGCGGGGGGTTCAACCTACGAGCAGTACTTC. This sequence encodes CASSRRVAGGSTYEQYF. Full variable domain (remainder filled in from reference TRBV7-2 and TRBJ2-7): GAGVSQSPSNKVTEKGKDVELRCDPISGHTALYWYRQSLGQGLEFLIYFQGNSAPDKSGLPSDRFSAERTGGSVSTLTIQRTQQEDSAVYLCASSRRVAGGSTYEQYFGPGTRLTVT.

In its sample, this clone was seen once. The rearrangement uses TRBV27 and TRBJ1-1, with D uncertain. Germline CDR1 and CDR2: MNHEY and SMNVEV (reference sequence). Trimming took 3 bases from V and 2 from J, leaving 10 bases between them. The CDR3 spans 14 residues. The CDR3 DNA reads as TGTGCCAGCAGTTTCACGGGAAGTAACACTGAAGCTTTCTTT. Its translation is CASSFTGSNTEAFF.

The chain is built from TRBV30 and TRBJ2-4; 7 bases are a match to TRBD1. CDR3 length: 14 residues. Trimming at V came to 6 bases and at J to 4 bases, leaving 9 bases not matched to a gene. In germline, CDR1 is GTSNPN, CDR2 SVGIG (reference sequence). The CDR3 protein is CACSHRGAKNIQYF. The CDR3, as DNA: TGTGCCTGTTCCCACAGGGGTGCAAAAAACATTCAGTACTTC.

V usage is TRBV14 and J usage is TRBJ2-1; 10 bases fit TRBD2. The CDR3 sequence is 15 residues long. In germline, CDR1 is SGHDN, CDR2 FVKESK. Trimming removed 4 bases from V and 4 bases from J; junction bases left unmatched: 4. The CDR3 nucleotides are TGTGCCAGCAGCCTTAGCGGGGGGATATACAATGAGCAGTTCTTC. Its translation is CASSLSGGIYNEQFF.

The chain combines TRBV23-1 with TRBJ1-6; D remains unclear. TRBV23-1 has ORF status, its function being uncertain. Trimming left V 7 bases short and J 9 bases short, with 10 bases between. The CDR3 covers 12 residues. The CDR3: CASMGGRSPLHF. The CDR3 nucleotides read TGCGCCAGCATGGGAGGGCGTTCACCCCTCCACTTT.

Concerning this clone itself: The sample holds other DNA sequences that translate to the same CDR3. This chain connects TRBV9 to TRBJ1-3; no reliable D call. Per the germline V gene, CDR1 is SGDLS and CDR2 is YYNGEE. This CDR3 has 16 residues. Trimming removed 0 bases at V and 0 bases at J, with 10 bases between. The CDR3 region is CASSVVPGSSGNTIYF. The DNA for the CDR3 is TGTGCCAGCAGCGTAGTCCCAGGATCCTCTGGAAACACCATATATTTT.

J is TRBJ1-6 and V is TRBV4-2; 11 nucleotides line up with TRBD1. There are 16 residues in the CDR3. Losses at the gene ends were 0 bases for V and 9 bases for J; bases not matched to a gene: 4. Germline CDR1 reads LGHNA; CDR2 reads YNFKEQ. The CDR3 sequence is CASSQDPGQGGSPLHF. In DNA form, the CDR3 reads TGTGCCAGCAGCCAAGACCCGGGACAGGGGGGTTCACCCCTCCACTTT.

The chain carries TRBV11-2 and TRBJ2-5; no clear D. The CDR3 runs 13 residues. V was cut by 1 base and J by 4 bases, with 7 bases left in between. CDR1 is SGHAT, CDR2 FQNNGV, per germline. The CDR3 reads CASSLGAGETQYF. DNA of the CDR3: TGTGCCAGCAGCTTAGGGGCCGGAGAGACCCAGTACTTC.

This sequence joins TRBV5-1 and TRBJ2-7; 8 bases are a match to TRBD2. The germline V gene has CDR1 SGHRS and CDR2 YFSETQ. J gave up 6 bases and V 0 bases, and 8 bases lay outside the gene matches. The CDR3 is 15 amino acids. The CDR3 here is CASSLATSVLGEQYF. For the CDR3, the DNA is TGCGCCAGCAGCTTGGCGACTAGCGTTTTAGGCGAGCAGTACTTC.